Sequencing of this T cell receptor beta chain was carried out in a study of post-analysis software for immune sequencing data. Libraries were made from TCR beta cDNA, and they carried unique molecular identifiers. TCRdb redid the calling of the PCR reads with MiXCR, one entry per CDR3 protein. The sample lists some 500,000 distinct CDR3 sequences, less than 45% occurring once. About this clonotype: A junction boundary mismatches the germline segment, possibly from a read error.

The sample consisted of blood. The clonotype was recovered from a girl between 5 and 17 years old with multiple sclerosis.

CDR3 DNA sequence: TGTGCCAGCAGCGTAGATAGAAGGGGCGACTATGGCCACACCTTC. Translation gives CASSVDRRGDYGHTF. V usage is TRBV9 and J usage is TRBJ1-2; possible D gene TRBD1, 5 bases. Per germline, CDR1 SGDLS and CDR2 YYNGEE. CDR3 length: 15 amino acids.